The 4 T cell receptor beta chains in this list originate from one sample, sequenced in a study of shared clonotypes between healthy human individuals. This table comes from immunoSEQ multiplex PCR, and its TCRdb copy is limited to in-frame clones, with some not included. The profile shows roughly 1,500,000 clones, about 98.5% of them singletons. The material sequenced was naive CD4+ T cells sorted from blood. Subset here: CD45RA+ positively selected. These receptors all come from a man aged 25-40 years in good health.

This rearrangement joins TRBV28 to TRBJ2-3, with unresolved D. The V gene lost 10 bases and the J gene lost 0 bases, with 14 bases spanning the gap. CDR3 size: 14 residues. Germline-derived CDR1 and CDR2 are MDHEN and SYDVKM. CDR3: CANSIQESTDTQYF. The CDR3 DNA follows: TGTGCCAACTCAATACAAGAGAGCACAGATACGCAGTATTTT.

The chain is built from TRBV7-2 and TRBJ2-2; D gene ambiguous. Trimming left V 2 bases short and J 6 bases short, with 19 bases between. From germline, CDR1 is SGHTA and CDR2 FQGNSA. The CDR3 spans 17 residues. CDR3 in amino acids: CASSLIPFGTPAGELFF. The CDR3 DNA is TGTGCCAGCAGCTTAATCCCTTTCGGAACCCCCGCCGGGGAGCTGTTTTTT.

The chain carries TRBV5-4 and TRBJ2-1; 8 bases map to TRBD1. The length of the CDR3 is 16 residues. Germline values: CDR1 SGHNT, CDR2 YYREEE (reference sequence). V was pared by 0 bases and J by 2 bases, with 4 bases of the junction left unmatched. CDR3: CASSLAGTGTYNEQFF. The DNA of the CDR3 is TGTGCCAGCAGCTTGGCCGGGACAGGAACCTACAATGAGCAGTTCTTC.

The chain combines TRBV6-1 with TRBJ2-5; 8 positions agree with TRBD2. Losses at the gene ends were 4 bases for V and 2 bases for J; bases not matched to a gene: 9. There are 16 residues in the CDR3. Germline CDR1 is MNHNS and CDR2 is SASEGT. The CDR3 nucleotides are TGTGCCAGCAGTGTTTTTAGCGGGATGGGTCAAGAGACCCAGTACTTC. This encodes CASSVFSGMGQETQYF.